This TCR beta chain was sequenced in a study of blood T cells in healthy people across ages (dated by TCRdb to 2014 to 2015). Describing the broader study: In model experiments, roughly one uniquely barcoded TCR beta cDNA molecule per two T cells was captured by template switching. To avoid experimental bias, donors of different ages were distributed randomly across sequencing lanes. The study measured age-related changes in TCR beta repertoire diversity using deep sequencing normalized with unique cDNA molecular identifiers. Using the same blood draw, the study looked at two additional independent replicas of 1 million unique cDNA reads for two donors, one aged 18 to 30 and the other aged 80 or older. The donors were divided into four age groups: young (average around 15 years), middle-aged (approximately 41), aged (about 56) and long-lived (around 87). What the study reported, not specific to this receptor: As age increased, observed TCR beta diversity per million T cells dropped in a roughly linear way, and a significant reduction was already evident by age roughly 40. A strong correlation was found between observed TCR beta diversity and the percentage of naive T cells measured by flow cytometry. Compared with the aged group, the long-lived group had more naive CD4+ T cells, fewer expanded clones and increased TCR diversity, a pattern suggesting age selection. Estimates of total diversity based on one million sequenced T cells were considered lower bounds and underestimates. Because donor CMV infection status was unknown, age-related changes in expanded clonotypes were potentially confounded. Bulk unsorted PBMC profiling prevented conclusive comparison of naive and antigen-experienced compartments.

Library preparation used 5' RACE. Reads for this sample came from an Illumina HiSeq 2500. The second PCR ran for roughly 6 to 11 cycles and used a J-beta primer mix along with a sample-barcoded 5' primer. Each TCR beta cDNA molecule received a unique molecular identifier from a template-switch 5' adaptor carrying 12 random nucleotides. Each sample yielded at least 3 million CDR3-containing paired-end reads. First-strand cDNA was synthesized from all RNA with the Mint cDNA synthesis kit, primed by a TRBC-specific oligonucleotide. Following uracil-DNA glycosylase treatment, a first 18-cycle PCR with universal primers M1SS and BC2_uni_R was performed on all cDNA. In the source study's methods: For normalization, 1 million high-quality reads, each with a distinct molecular identifier, were randomly selected from each sample. Reads sharing molecular identifiers were discarded rather than binned into consensus sequences. MiTCR, with a Q25 quality threshold and the strictest error-elimination algorithm, was used for CDR3 identification, clonotype clustering and error correction. A nonparametric unseen species model using Euler transformation provided a lower-bound estimate of total TCR beta diversity. TCRdb reran the public reads through fastp at Q25 and MiXCR, keeping productive beta chains. Every entry covers one CDR3 protein and lists the most common genes and DNA from its rows. The V and J calls shown here were made by TCRdb, not taken from the authors' results. For this sample the table gives some 1.4 million distinct CDR3 sequences, of which 42% were detected only once. Approximately 7.9% of the sample is in the top ten clones.

The germline V gene specifies SNHLY as CDR1 and FYNNEI as CDR2. The CDR3 has 15 amino acids, counting the end cysteine and phenylalanine. The kept DNA is CDR3 alone, 45 bases in frame from the first base. A few counts support this clonotype. Its antigen remains unidentified. The input lacks base qualities; no much larger clone sits a single base away. The approximately 41 donors, aged about 6 to 95 years, were systemically healthy Caucasian individuals from Russia. Each donor gave roughly 11 milliliters of peripheral blood, drawn into EDTA-treated Vacutainer tubes. Ficoll-Paque density-gradient centrifugation was used to isolate PBMCs, with at least 6.5 million per sample. Total RNA, at least 6 micrograms per sample, was extracted from PBMCs with Trizol reagent. Naive CD45RAhigh/CD27high T cell percentages were measured by flow cytometry on a PBMC aliquot from every donor.

The sequenced material came from blood. Recombination joined TRBV2 with TRBJ2-7, with 8 bases aligning to TRBD1. The J call may be faulty, since TRBJ2-5 better matches the DNA end. The source is a woman aged 18-30 years in good health. The bases are TGTGCCAGCCGGACAGGGCCTTCGGGGTCAGAGACCCAGTACTTC. Its amino acids are CASRTGPSGSETQYF.